This TCR beta chain was captured in a study of T cell responses to AZD1222 COVID-19 vaccine. Study-wide results and caveats: Spike-specific TCR breadth and depth both grew after two AZD1222 doses.

Trimming stripped 5 bases from V and 2 bases from J, with 13 bases between. Germline CDR1 SGHTA, CDR2 FQGNSA. This CDR3 contains 14 residues. Points on this clone: Its antigen remains unknown.

Only in-frame clones appear in the TCRdb table, and some are missing; sequencing was by immunoSEQ multiplex PCR. The table lists around 44,000 clones, 86% of them singletons. The sample was peripheral blood, taken 28 days after the second AZD1222 dose. This clonotype was sampled from an adult who received the AZD1222 COVID-19 vaccine. V gene TRBV7-2 combines with J gene TRBJ2-7; D is perhaps TRBD1 (6 bases). In DNA form, the CDR3 reads TGTGCCAGCAGCCAAGGGACATTAACCTACGAGCAGTACTTC. Residues: CASSQGTLTYEQYF.